This TCR beta chain was sequenced during a study of blood T cell repertoires in COVID-19. Repertoires were generated with immunoSEQ multiplex PCR, while TCRdb's copy carries only in-frame clones and drops some. Found here are 150,000 to 200,000 clones, 88% of them singletons; the top ten hold 6.5% to 8.5%. The V segment lost 5 bases and the J segment 6 bases; nucleotides outside the gene matches: 7. CDR1 and CDR2 (germline): SGHVS, FQNEAQ. The CDR3 has 15 residues. V usage is TRBV7-8 and J usage is TRBJ1-5; 10 nucleotides agree with TRBD1. The sequence came from a woman between 50 and 59 years old who had recovered from COVID-19. The source material was PBMCs or T cells enriched from blood (not recorded which). CDR3 DNA sequence: TGTGCCAGCAGCCCCCGGGACAGGGGCGGTCAGCCCCAGCATTTT. This translates into CASSPRDRGGQPQHF.